Included here is one T cell receptor beta chain sequence, with context. There are 16 residues in the CDR3. Germline V CDR1 and CDR2: SGHNT, YENEEA. With V trimmed by 4 bases and J by 0 bases, 5 bases remained unmatched. In the authors' methods: Reference gene primer amplification in the assay estimated nucleated cell counts. Some clones are missing from TCRdb's copy, which holds only in-frame ones; the method was immunoSEQ multiplex PCR. The DNA was the basis for D and trimming; V, J and clone size are from that table. The table shows 330,000 or so clones, with about 92% occurring only once. Participants, about 18 to 90 years old, spanned fewer than 25 US areas. Recovered status applied to Cohort 3 donors who had two consecutive negative PCRs. It also applied to those with clearance or with symptom resolution. This sample was taken from a study of blood T cell repertoires in COVID-19. Study context: The cDNA or gDNA used as material had been derived from T cells, B-cell-depleted T cells, or PBMCs.

The sequence was obtained from a woman in her thirties who had recovered from COVID-19. The sequenced material came from PBMCs or T cells enriched from blood (not recorded which). V and J are TRBV11-3 and TRBJ2-2; 7 positions agree with TRBD2. CDR3 sequence reads: CASSSRRGSNTGELFF. In DNA, the CDR3 is TGTGCCAGCAGCTCCAGGCGGGGGTCGAACACCGGGGAGCTGTTTTTT.